The 23 T cell receptor beta chains reported below all come from one sample, sequenced in a study of cytomegalovirus exposure and HLA in healthy donors. Primers for the PCR totalled 60 Vbeta and 13 Jbeta. The table came from immunoSEQ multiplex PCR; TCRdb's copy has only in-frame clones and leaves some out. The sample consists of roughly 150,000 clones, around three quarters of them appearing once. Material for sequencing was PBMCs. Receptor source: a male donor in good health and CMV-seronegative.

The gene calls are TRBV6-4 and TRBJ1-4; tentative D call: TRBD1 (5 bases). Trimming took off 4 bases at V and 8 bases at J, with 14 bases between the two ends. Per germline, CDR1 MRHNA and CDR2 SNTAGT. This CDR3 is built from 14 residues. CDR3 region: CASSAQGGEEKLFF. The CDR3 bases are TGTGCCAGCAGTGCTCAGGGTGGTGAGGAAAAACTGTTTTTT.

A single count supports this clone. This chain uses TRBV7-8 with TRBJ2-5, with 8 nucleotides matching TRBD1. J lost 5 bases, V lost 5 bases, and 7 bases had no gene match. This CDR3 region has 14 residues. The germline V gene has CDR1 SGHVS and CDR2 FQNEAQ. CDR3 bases: TGTGCCAGCAGCCCCCTGACAGGGGCGGAGACCCAGTACTTC. Residues: CASSPLTGAETQYF.

This clone was detected a few times. The CDR3 here is CAISFLPGQETYEQYF. CDR3 coding DNA: TGTGCCATCAGTTTTTTACCGGGACAGGAGACCTACGAGCAGTACTTC. The rearrangement uses TRBV10-3 and TRBJ2-7; 8 bases line up with TRBD1. This CDR3 comprises 16 residues. The ends lost 5 bases at V and 2 bases at J; junction bases unmatched: 11. Germline V gene sequence: CDR1 ENHRY, CDR2 SYGVKD.

V is TRBV29-1 and J is TRBJ1-1; tentatively, D is TRBD1 (5 bases). This CDR3 spans 13 amino acids. Germline V gene sequence: CDR1 SQVTM, CDR2 ANQGSEA. In DNA, the CDR3 is TGCAGTTTGTGGGGCGGGACGAACACTGAAGCTTTCTTT. This gives the protein CSLWGGTNTEAFF. The whole variable domain, remainder taken from reference TRBV29-1 and TRBJ1-1, is SAVISQKPSRDICQRGTSLTIQCQVDSQVTMMFWYRQQPGQSLTLIATANQGSEATYESGFVIDKFPISRPNLTFSTLTVSNMSPEDSSIYLCSLWGGTNTEAFFGQGTRLTVV.

This rearrangement joins TRBV27 to TRBJ2-4; 8 bases map to TRBD1. Germline loops: CDR1 MNHEY, CDR2 SMNVEV (reference sequence). V lost 5 bases and J lost 8; bases outside the gene matches: 8. CDR3 length: 14 amino acids. CDR3 residues: CASSPDRGRDIQYF. The CDR3 DNA reads TGTGCCAGCAGTCCCGACAGGGGCCGAGACATTCAGTACTTC.

The V call is TRBV27, the J call TRBJ1-2; D possibly corresponds to TRBD1 (6 bases). Germline V gene data show CDR1 as MNHEY and CDR2 as SMNVEV (reference sequence). The CDR3 spans 14 residues. Trimming took 6 bases from V and 2 from J, leaving 13 bases between them. In DNA form, the CDR3 reads TGTGCCAGCAGCCAGGACAGAGAGAACTATGGCTACACCTTC. Translation gives CASSQDRENYGYTF.

V is TRBV12-5 and J is TRBJ2-7; 8 positions match TRBD2. CDR1 and CDR2 from the germline V gene are LGHNT and FRNRAP. The CDR3 runs to 17 residues. V was pared by 3 bases and J by 3 bases, with 13 bases of the junction left unmatched. This chain's CDR3 is CASGFPCRRGGYYEQYF. In nucleotides, the CDR3 is TGTGCTAGTGGTTTTCCTTGCCGTCGGGGGGGTTACTACGAGCAGTACTTC.

This rearrangement joins TRBV19 to TRBJ2-5; possibly TRBD1 for D (7 bases). The CDR3 has 17 amino acids. Trimming removed 3 bases at V and 0 bases at J, with 17 bases between. Germline assignment: CDR1 LNHDA and CDR2 SQIVND (reference sequence). The CDR3 DNA sequence: TGTGCCAGTAGTATCCCGACAGGGAGGCCGGACCAAGAGACCCAGTACTTC. Translating it yields CASSIPTGRPDQETQYF. The variable domain in full, completed from reference TRBV19 and TRBJ2-5, reads DGGITQSPKYLFRKEGQNVTLSCEQNLNHDAMYWYRQDPGQGLRLIYYSQIVNDFQKGDIAEGYSVSREKKESFPLTVTSAQKNPTAFYLCASSIPTGRPDQETQYFGPGTRLLVL.

V usage is TRBV11-3 and J usage is TRBJ2-1; 12 positions agree with TRBD2. In germline, CDR1 is SGHNT, CDR2 YENEEA. CDR3 size: 16 residues. V gave up 1 base and J gave up 8 bases; unmatched junction bases: 6. The CDR3 sequence: CASSLATSGSGYEQFF. The CDR3 coding sequence is TGTGCCAGCAGCTTAGCGACTAGCGGGAGTGGGTATGAGCAGTTCTTC. Based on the CDR3 plus reference TRBV11-3 and TRBJ2-1, the full variable domain is EAGVVQSPRYKIIEKKQPVAFWCNPISGHNTLYWYLQNLGQGPELLIRYENEEAVDDSQLPKDRFSAERLKGVDSTLKIQPAELGDSAVYLCASSLATSGSGYEQFFGPGTRLTVL.

V gene TRBV9 combines with J gene TRBJ2-7; TRBD2 is a possible D gene (6 bases). The ends were cut back, 3 bases at V and 0 bases at J, with 7 bases in the middle. The CDR3 contains 13 residues. Germline CDR1 and CDR2: SGDLS and YYNGEE. As DNA, the CDR3 is TGTGCCAGCAGCGCCGGGAGCTCCTACGAGCAGTACTTC. This gives the protein CASSAGSSYEQYF.

The CDR3, as DNA: TGTGCCAGCAGCTTGGGCAGGGATACAGACTATGGCTACACCTTC. Encoded protein: CASSLGRDTDYGYTF. The chain recombines TRBV5-4 with TRBJ1-2, with a tentative D call TRBD1 (5 bases). The V and J ends lost 0 bases and 3 bases respectively, with 12 bases between them. This CDR3 spans 15 amino acids. Germline CDR1 is SGHNT and CDR2 is YYREEE (reference sequence).

J is TRBJ2-6 and V is TRBV10-2, with D unclear. This CDR3 is built from 15 residues. Germline V gene data show CDR1 as WSHSY and CDR2 as SAAADI. V lost 3 bases and J lost 2, with 8 bases in between. For the CDR3, the DNA is TGCGCCAGCAGTGACGCAGGCCCTGGGGCCAACGTCCTGACTTTC. Its translation: CASSDAGPGANVLTF.

The genes are TRBV4-3 and TRBJ1-1, with D perhaps matching TRBD1 (6 bases). This CDR3 spans 19 amino acids. The V end was cut by 0 bases, the J end by 0 bases, with 20 bases between. CDR1 is LGHNA, CDR2 YSLEER, per germline. In DNA form, the CDR3 reads TGCGCCAGCAGCCAAGATTACAGGGTAGGATTTCTCATGAACACTGAAGCTTTCTTT. It yields the protein CASSQDYRVGFLMNTEAFF.

The chain has TRBV6-5 and TRBJ2-6; D gene unclear. The germline V gene encodes CDR1 MNHEY and CDR2 SVGAGI. V was clipped by 0 bases and J by 1 base, with 7 bases between them. CDR3 length: 16 amino acids. The chain's CDR3 is CASSYSTRSGANVLTF. The DNA of the CDR3 is TGTGCCAGCAGTTACTCGACAAGGTCTGGGGCCAACGTCCTGACTTTC.

V gene TRBV4-3 combines with J gene TRBJ1-5; D not certain. CDR3 length: 17 residues. CDR1 is LGHNA and CDR2 is YSLEER in the germline V gene. V was clipped by 0 bases and J by 2 bases, with 14 bases between them. The CDR3 protein is CASSQDWRERGNQPQHF. CDR3 in DNA: TGCGCCAGCAGCCAAGATTGGAGGGAGAGGGGCAATCAGCCCCAGCATTTT.

V usage is TRBV5-1 and J usage is TRBJ2-3; 9 positions agree with TRBD2. Germline V CDR1 and CDR2: SGHRS, YFSETQ. The J segment lost 2 bases and the V segment lost 4 bases, leaving 5 bases of the junction unmatched. The CDR3 runs to 15 residues. The CDR3: CASSPSGGPTDTQYF. The CDR3 nucleotides read TGCGCCAGCAGCCCAAGCGGGGGGCCCACAGATACGCAGTATTTT.

This sequence joins TRBV28 and TRBJ2-7, with D possibly being TRBD1 (5 bases). V lost 3 bases and J 1 base, leaving 13 bases between the germline ends. CDR1 MDHEN and CDR2 SYDVKM come from the germline V gene. This CDR3 is 15 amino acids long. DNA of the CDR3: TGTGCCAGCAGTTTTAGGGTCCAGGGTTCCTACGAGCAGTACTTC. Amino acid sequence: CASSFRVQGSYEQYF.

This clone was recorded once. This chain uses TRBV2 with TRBJ1-6; 8 bases fit TRBD1. Germline V gene lookup returns CDR1 SNHLY and CDR2 FYNNEI. The CDR3 is 17 residues long. V was pared by 5 bases and J by 8 bases, with 14 bases of the junction left unmatched. The CDR3 DNA is TGTGCCAGCAGTAAAACCCTGGGGACAGGTCCATATTCACCCCTCCACTTT. It yields the protein CASSKTLGTGPYSPLHF.

The V gene is TRBV6-1, the J gene TRBJ2-6; TRBD1 is a possible D gene (5 bases). This CDR3 contains 15 residues. V gave up 6 bases and J gave up 4 bases, with 13 bases separating them. The germline V gene encodes CDR1 MNHNS and CDR2 SASEGT. The CDR3: CASSQGASGANVLTF. The CDR3 DNA reads TGTGCCAGCAGCCAAGGGGCCTCCGGGGCCAACGTCCTGACTTTC.

This rearrangement joins TRBV28 to TRBJ1-6; D not resolved. Germline V lookup: CDR1 MDHEN, CDR2 SYDVKM. The CDR3 has 13 amino acids. Trimming left V 4 bases short and J 8 bases short, with 9 bases between. The DNA for the CDR3 is TGTGCCAGCAGTTACCTGAGGGATTCACCCCTCCACTTT. The encoded protein is CASSYLRDSPLHF.

The chain has TRBV5-1 and TRBJ2-7, with TRBD2 as a possible D gene (5 bases). The CDR3 has 13 residues. Per germline, CDR1 SGHRS and CDR2 YFSETQ. Deletions cut 4 bases from V and 2 bases from J, with 10 bases between. This CDR3 is CASSEGSPYEQYF. The DNA of the CDR3 is TGCGCCAGCAGCGAGGGCAGCCCCTACGAGCAGTACTTC. Combining the CDR3 with reference TRBV5-1 and TRBJ2-7 gives the whole variable domain KAGVTQTPRYLIKTRGQQVTLSCSPISGHRSVSWYQQTPGQGLQFLFEYFSETQRNKGNFPGRFSGRQFSNSRSEMNVSTLELGDSALYLCASSEGSPYEQYFGPGTRLTVT.

V is TRBV2 and J is TRBJ1-4; 11 bases are a match to TRBD1. The CDR3 is 14 residues long. Looked up from germline, CDR1 is SNHLY and CDR2 is FYNNEI. Trimming removed 3 bases from V and 7 bases from J; junction bases left unmatched: 1. CDR3 region: CASSEDRGLEKLFF. CDR3 sequence (DNA): TGTGCCAGCAGTGAGGACAGGGGGCTTGAAAAACTGTTTTTT.

The chain joins TRBV7-9 to TRBJ2-5; D is unresolved. V was clipped by 9 bases and J by 3 bases, with 17 bases between them. CDR1 SEHNR and CDR2 FQNEAQ come from the germline V gene (reference sequence). CDR3 length equals 14 residues. The CDR3 here is CASFSTLSKETQYF. CDR3 DNA sequence: TGTGCCAGTTTCTCGACTCTTTCTAAAGAGACCCAGTACTTC.